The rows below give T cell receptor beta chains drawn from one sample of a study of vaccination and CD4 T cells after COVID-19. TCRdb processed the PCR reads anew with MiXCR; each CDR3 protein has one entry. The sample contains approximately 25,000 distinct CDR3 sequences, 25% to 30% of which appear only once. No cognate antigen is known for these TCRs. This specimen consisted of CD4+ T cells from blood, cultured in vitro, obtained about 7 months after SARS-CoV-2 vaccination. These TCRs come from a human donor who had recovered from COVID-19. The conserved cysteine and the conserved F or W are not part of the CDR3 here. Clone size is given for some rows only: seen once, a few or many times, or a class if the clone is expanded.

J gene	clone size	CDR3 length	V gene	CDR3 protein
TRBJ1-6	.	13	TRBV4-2	ASSQGSLLDSPLH
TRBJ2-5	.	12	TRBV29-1	SVPWQGLGETQY
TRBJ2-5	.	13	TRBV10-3	AISSGGSGRETQY
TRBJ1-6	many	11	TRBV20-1	SARSSYNSPLH
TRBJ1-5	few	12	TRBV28	ASSFWGSNQPQH
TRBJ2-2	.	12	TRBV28	ASSLRTNTGELF
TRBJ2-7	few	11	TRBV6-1	ASMGREGVKQY
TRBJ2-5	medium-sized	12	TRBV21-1	ASSKLEYQETQY
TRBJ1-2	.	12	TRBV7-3	ASSLTGTGTGYT
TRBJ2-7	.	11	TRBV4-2	ASSQEASYEQY
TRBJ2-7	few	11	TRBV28	ASSLAITYEQY